The clone carrying this TCR beta chain showed up just a few times. What it recognizes is unknown. Trimming took 5 bases from V and 4 from J, leaving 17 bases between them. The CDR3 is made up of 16 amino acids. Methods described previously were used for bulk TCR libraries, and listed TCR primers were applied. MiXCR, applied by TCRdb to the PCR reads, yields one record per CDR3 protein. The table includes fewer than 45,000 distinct CDR3 sequences, about a quarter detected once. These data belong to a study of molecular identifiers for immune sequencing clone quantification. Overall study context: RNA, taken in replicates from about 20,000 or 100,000 naive CD8 cells, was split five ways, with four sequenced. The study's findings and limits: Clones carrying above 20 RNA copies accounted for over 98% of effector molecules, under 1% in naive cells.

For naive CD8 T cells, sorting used the CD8+CD4-CCR7+CD45RA+ phenotype. This receptor was identified in a human donor in good health. Some libraries in this study had Jurkat cell RNA spiked in. The sample taken for sequencing was naive CD8+ T cells from blood, with Jurkat cell RNA spiked in. Subset given: FACS-sorted CD8+CD4-CCR7+CD45RA+ naive T cells. This chain uses TRBV12-3 or TRBV12-4 with TRBJ2-2, with D perhaps matching TRBD2 (7 bases). The CDR3 region is CASSPNGGAFTGELFF. Here the CDR3 DNA reads TGTGCCAGCAGTCCTAATGGGGGGGCGTTCACCGGGGAGCTGTTTTTT.